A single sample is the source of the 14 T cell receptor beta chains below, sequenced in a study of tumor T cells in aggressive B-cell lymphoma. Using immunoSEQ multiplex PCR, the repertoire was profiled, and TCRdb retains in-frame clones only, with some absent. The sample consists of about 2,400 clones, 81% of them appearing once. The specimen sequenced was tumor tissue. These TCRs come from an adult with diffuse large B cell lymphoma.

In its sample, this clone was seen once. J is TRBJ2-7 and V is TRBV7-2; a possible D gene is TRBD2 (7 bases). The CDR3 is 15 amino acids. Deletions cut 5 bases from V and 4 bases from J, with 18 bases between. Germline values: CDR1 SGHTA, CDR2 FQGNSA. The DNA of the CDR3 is TGTGCCAGCAGCCTGTGGGGGGGGCTGAGTTACGAGCAGTACTTC. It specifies CASSLWGGLSYEQYF. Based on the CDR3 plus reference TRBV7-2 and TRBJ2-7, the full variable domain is GAGVSQSPSNKVTEKGKDVELRCDPISGHTALYWYRQSLGQGLEFLIYFQGNSAPDKSGLPSDRFSAERTGGSVSTLTIQRTQQEDSAVYLCASSLWGGLSYEQYFGPGTRLTVT.

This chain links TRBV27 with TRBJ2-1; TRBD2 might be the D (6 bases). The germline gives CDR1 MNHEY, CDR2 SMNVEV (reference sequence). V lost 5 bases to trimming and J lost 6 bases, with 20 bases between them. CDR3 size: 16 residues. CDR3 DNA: TGTGCCAGCAGTAAGGGACTGACAGTATCCAGCAATGAGCAGTTCTTC. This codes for CASSKGLTVSSNEQFF.

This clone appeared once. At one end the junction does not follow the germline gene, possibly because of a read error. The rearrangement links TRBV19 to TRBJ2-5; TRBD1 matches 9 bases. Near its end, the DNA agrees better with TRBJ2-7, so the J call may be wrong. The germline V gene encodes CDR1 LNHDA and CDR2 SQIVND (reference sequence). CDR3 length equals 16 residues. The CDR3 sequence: CANSPKGQGGAYEQYF. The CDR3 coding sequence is TGTGCCAATAGTCCAAAGGGACAGGGCGGCGCCTACGAGCAGTACTTC.

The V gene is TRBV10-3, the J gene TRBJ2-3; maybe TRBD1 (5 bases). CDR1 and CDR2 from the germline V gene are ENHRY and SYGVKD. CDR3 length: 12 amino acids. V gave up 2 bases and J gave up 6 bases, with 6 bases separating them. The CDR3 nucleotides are TGTGCCATCAGTGAGGGGGCGGATACGCAGTATTTT. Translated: CAISEGADTQYF.

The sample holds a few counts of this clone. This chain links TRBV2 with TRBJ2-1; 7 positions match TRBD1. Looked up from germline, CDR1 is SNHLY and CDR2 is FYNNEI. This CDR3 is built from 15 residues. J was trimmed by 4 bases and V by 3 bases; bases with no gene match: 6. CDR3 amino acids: CASSEGDSLYNEQFF. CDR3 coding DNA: TGTGCCAGCAGTGAGGGGGACAGCCTGTACAATGAGCAGTTCTTC. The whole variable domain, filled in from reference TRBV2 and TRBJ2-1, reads EPEVTQTPSHQVTQMGQEVILRCVPISNHLYFYWYRQILGQKVEFLVSFYNNEISEKSEIFDDQFSVERPDGSNFTLKIRSTKLEDSAMYFCASSEGDSLYNEQFFGPGTRLTVL.

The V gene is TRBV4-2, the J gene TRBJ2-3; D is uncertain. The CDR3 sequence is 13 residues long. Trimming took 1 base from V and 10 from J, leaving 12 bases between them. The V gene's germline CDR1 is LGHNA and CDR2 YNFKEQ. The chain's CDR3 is CASSQVSPPAQYF. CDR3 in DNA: TGTGCCAGCAGCCAAGTGTCCCCTCCGGCGCAGTATTTT.

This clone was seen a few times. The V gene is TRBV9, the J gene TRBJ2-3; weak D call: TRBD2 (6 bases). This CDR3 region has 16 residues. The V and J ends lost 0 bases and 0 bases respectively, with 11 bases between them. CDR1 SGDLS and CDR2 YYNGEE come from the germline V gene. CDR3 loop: CASSVAGVLSTDTQYF. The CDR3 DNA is TGTGCCAGCAGCGTAGCGGGAGTGTTGAGCACAGATACGCAGTATTTT. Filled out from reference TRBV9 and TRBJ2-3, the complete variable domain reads DSGVTQTPKHLITATGQRVTLRCSPRSGDLSVYWYQQSLDQGLQFLIQYYNGEERAKGNILERFSAQQFPDLHSELNLSSLELGDSALYFCASSVAGVLSTDTQYFGPGTRLTVL.

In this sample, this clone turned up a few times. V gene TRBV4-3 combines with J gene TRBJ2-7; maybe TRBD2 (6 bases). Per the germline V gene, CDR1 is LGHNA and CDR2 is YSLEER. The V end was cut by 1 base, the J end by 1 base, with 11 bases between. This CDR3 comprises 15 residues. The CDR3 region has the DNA TGCGCCAGCAGCCAAGTTTGGGGGGTATCCTACGAGCAGTACTTC. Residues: CASSQVWGVSYEQYF.

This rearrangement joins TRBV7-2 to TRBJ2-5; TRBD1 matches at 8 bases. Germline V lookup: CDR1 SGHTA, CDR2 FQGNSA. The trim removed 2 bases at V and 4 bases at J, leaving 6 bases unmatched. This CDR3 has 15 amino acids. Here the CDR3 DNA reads TGTGCCAGCAGCTTACAGTCCAGGGGGCTAGAGACCCAGTACTTC. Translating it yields CASSLQSRGLETQYF.

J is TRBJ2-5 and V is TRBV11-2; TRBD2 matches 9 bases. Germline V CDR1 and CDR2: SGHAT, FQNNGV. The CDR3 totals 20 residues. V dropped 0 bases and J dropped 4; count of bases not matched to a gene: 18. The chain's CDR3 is CASSLDIPSVSGGSRETQYF. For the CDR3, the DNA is TGTGCCAGCAGCTTAGATATCCCCTCCGTTAGCGGGGGCTCGAGAGAGACCCAGTACTTC.

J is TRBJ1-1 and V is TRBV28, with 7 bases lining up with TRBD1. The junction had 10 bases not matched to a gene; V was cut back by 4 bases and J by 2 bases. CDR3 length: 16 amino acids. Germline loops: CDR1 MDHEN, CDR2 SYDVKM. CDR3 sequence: CASSSRQGSRNTEAFF. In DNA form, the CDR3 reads TGTGCCAGCAGTTCTCGACAGGGTAGTAGAAACACTGAAGCTTTCTTT.

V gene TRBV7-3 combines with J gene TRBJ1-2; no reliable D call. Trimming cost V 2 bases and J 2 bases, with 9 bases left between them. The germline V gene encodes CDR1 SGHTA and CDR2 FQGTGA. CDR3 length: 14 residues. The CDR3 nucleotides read TGTGCCAGCAGCTTAGATGTCAGGAACTATGGCTACACCTTC. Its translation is CASSLDVRNYGYTF.

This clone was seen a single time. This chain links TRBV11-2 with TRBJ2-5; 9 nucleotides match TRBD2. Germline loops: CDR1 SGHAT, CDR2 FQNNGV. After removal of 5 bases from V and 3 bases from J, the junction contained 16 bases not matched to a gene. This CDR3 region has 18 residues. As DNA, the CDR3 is TGTGCCAGCAGCCTAAAACTGGGACTAGCCGGTCGGAAAGAGACCCAGTACTTC. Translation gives CASSLKLGLAGRKETQYF.

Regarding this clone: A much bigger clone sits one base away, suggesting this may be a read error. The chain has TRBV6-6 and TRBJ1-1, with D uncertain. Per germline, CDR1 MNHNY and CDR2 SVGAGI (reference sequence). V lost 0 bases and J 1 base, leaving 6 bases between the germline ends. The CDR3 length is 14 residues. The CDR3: CASSYSGENTEAFF. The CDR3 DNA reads TGTGCCAGCAGTTACTCAGGAGAGAACACTGAAGCTTTCTTT.